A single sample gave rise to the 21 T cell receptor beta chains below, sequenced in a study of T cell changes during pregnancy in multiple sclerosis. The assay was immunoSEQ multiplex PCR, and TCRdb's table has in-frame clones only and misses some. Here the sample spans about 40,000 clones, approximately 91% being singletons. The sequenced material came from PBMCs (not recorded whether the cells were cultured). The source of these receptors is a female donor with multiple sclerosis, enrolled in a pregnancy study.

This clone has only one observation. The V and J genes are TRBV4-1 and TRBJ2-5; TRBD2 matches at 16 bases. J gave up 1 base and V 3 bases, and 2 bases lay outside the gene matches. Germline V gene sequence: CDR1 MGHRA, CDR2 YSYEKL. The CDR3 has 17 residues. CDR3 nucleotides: TGCGCCAGCAGCCAGGGACTAGCGGGAGGGTTCCAAGAGACCCAGTACTTC. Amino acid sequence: CASSQGLAGGFQETQYF.

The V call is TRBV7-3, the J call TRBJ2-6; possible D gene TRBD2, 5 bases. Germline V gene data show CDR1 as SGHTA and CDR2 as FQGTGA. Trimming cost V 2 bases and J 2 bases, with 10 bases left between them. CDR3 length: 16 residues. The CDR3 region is CASSLLAQPGANVLTF. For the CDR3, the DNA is TGTGCCAGCAGCTTACTAGCACAACCTGGGGCCAACGTCCTGACTTTC. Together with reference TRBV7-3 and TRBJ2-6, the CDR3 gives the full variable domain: GAGVSQTPSNKVTEKGKYVELRCDPISGHTALYWYRQSLGQGPEFLIYFQGTGAADDSGLPNDRFFAVRPEGSVSTLKIQRTERGDSAVYLCASSLLAQPGANVLTFGAGSRLTVL.

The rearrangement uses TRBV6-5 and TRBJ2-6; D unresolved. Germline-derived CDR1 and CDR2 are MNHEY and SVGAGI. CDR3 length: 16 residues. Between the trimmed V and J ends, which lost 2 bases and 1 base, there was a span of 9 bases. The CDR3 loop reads CASSYLKRSGANVLTF. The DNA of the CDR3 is TGTGCCAGCAGTTACCTTAAACGGTCTGGGGCCAACGTCCTGACTTTC.

Here the CDR3 DNA reads TGTGCCAGCGAACTAGATGGGGCCCATCAGCCCCAGCATTTT. Amino acid sequence: CASELDGAHQPQHF. J is TRBJ1-5 and V is TRBV28, with D perhaps matching TRBD1 (5 bases). The CDR3 sequence is 14 residues long. Germline V CDR1 and CDR2: MDHEN, SYDVKM. V dropped 8 bases and J dropped 5 bases, with 16 bases sitting between them.

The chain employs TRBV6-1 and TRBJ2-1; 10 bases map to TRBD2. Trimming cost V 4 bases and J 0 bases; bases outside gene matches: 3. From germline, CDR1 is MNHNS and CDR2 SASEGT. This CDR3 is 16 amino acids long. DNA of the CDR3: TGTGCCAGCAGTGTTTCTAGCGGGAGCTCCTACAATGAGCAGTTCTTC. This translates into CASSVSSGSSYNEQFF.

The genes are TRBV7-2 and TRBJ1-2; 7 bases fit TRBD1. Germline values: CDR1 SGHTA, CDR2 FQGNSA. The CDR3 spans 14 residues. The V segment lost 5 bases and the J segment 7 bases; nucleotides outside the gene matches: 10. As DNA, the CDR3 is TGTGCCAGCAGCCCTAGCGAGGGGGCCGTTGGCTACACCTTC. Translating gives CASSPSEGAVGYTF. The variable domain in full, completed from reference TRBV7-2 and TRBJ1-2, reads GAGVSQSPSNKVTEKGKDVELRCDPISGHTALYWYRQSLGQGLEFLIYFQGNSAPDKSGLPSDRFSAERTGGSVSTLTIQRTQQEDSAVYLCASSPSEGAVGYTFGSGTRLTVV.

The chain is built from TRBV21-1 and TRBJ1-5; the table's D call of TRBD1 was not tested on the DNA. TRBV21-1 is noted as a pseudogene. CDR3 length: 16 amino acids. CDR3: CASSKYETGWNQPQHF. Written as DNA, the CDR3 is TGTGCCAGCAGCAAATACGAGACAGGGTGGAATCAGCCCCAGCATTTT.

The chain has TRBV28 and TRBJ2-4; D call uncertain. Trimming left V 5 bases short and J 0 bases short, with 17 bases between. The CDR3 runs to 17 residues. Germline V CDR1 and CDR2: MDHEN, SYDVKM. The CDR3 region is CASSRTAVNVAKNIQYF. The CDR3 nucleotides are TGTGCCAGCAGTCGTACAGCTGTTAATGTAGCCAAAAACATTCAGTACTTC.

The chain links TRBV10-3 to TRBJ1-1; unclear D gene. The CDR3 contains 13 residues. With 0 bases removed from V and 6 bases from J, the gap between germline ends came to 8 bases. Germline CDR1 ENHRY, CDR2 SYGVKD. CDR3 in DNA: TGTGCCATCAGTGAGTCTTGGTCTGCTGAAGCTTTCTTT. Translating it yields CAISESWSAEAFF.

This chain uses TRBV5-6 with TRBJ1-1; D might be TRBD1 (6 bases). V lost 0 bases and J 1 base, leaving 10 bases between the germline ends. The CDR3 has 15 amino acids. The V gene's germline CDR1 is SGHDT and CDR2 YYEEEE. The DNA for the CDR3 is TGTGCCAGCAGCTTGGGGGCACAGGGGAACACTGAAGCTTTCTTT. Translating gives CASSLGAQGNTEAFF.

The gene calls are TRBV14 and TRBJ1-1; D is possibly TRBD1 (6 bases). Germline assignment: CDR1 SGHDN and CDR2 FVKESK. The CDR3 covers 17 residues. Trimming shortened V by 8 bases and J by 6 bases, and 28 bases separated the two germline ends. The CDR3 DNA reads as TGTGCCAGCGCACACCCTGGACAGTACGGCCCCTTCCCTGAAGCTTTCTTT. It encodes CASAHPGQYGPFPEAFF.

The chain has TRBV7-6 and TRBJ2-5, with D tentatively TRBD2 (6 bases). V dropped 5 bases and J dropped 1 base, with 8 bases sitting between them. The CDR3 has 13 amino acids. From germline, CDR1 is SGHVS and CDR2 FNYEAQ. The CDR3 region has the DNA TGTGCCAGCAGCGGGGACTTCCAAGAGACCCAGTACTTC. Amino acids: CASSGDFQETQYF.

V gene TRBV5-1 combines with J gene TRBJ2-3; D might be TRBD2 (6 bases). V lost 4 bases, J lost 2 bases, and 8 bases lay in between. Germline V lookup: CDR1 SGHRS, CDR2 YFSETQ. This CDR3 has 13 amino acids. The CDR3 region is CASSRESTDTQYF. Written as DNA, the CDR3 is TGCGCCAGCAGCCGGGAGTCCACAGATACGCAGTATTTT.

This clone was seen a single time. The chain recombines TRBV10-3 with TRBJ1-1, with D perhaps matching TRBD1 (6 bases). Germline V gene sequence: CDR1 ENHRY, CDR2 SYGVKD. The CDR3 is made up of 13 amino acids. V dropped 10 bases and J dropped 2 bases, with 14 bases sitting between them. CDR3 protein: CATVRDINTEAFF. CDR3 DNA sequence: TGTGCCACGGTTAGGGACATTAACACTGAAGCTTTCTTT.

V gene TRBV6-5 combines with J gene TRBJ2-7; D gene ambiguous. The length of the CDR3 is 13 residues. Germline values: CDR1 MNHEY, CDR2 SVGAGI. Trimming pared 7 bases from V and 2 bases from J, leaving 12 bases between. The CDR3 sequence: CASIRDGTYEQYF. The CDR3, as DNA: TGTGCCAGCATTAGAGACGGAACCTACGAGCAGTACTTC.

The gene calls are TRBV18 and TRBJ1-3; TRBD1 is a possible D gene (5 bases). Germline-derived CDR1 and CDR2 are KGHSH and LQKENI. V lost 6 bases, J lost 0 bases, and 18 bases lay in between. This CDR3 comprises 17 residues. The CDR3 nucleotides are TGTGCCAGCTCCTCCCAGCAGACAGCCCACTCTGGAAACACCATATATTTT. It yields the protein CASSSQQTAHSGNTIYF. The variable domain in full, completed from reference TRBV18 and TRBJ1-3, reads NAGVMQNPRHLVRRRGQEARLRCSPMKGHSHVYWYRQLPEEGLKFMVYLQKENIIDESGMPKERFSAEFPKEGPSILRIQQVVRGDSAAYFCASSSQQTAHSGNTIYFGEGSWLTVV.

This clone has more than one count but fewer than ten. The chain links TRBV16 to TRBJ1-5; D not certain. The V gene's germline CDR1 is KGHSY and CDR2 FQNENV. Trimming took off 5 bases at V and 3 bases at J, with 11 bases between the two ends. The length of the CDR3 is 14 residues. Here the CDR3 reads CASSLDGVNQPQHF. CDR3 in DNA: TGTGCCAGCAGCTTAGACGGAGTCAATCAGCCCCAGCATTTT.

The CDR3 protein is CASSLSSGTDTQYF. The CDR3 DNA reads TGTGCCAGCAGCTTATCAAGCGGCACAGATACGCAGTATTTT. The V and J genes are TRBV7-3 and TRBJ2-3; the D is unclear. V lost 2 bases and J 1 base, leaving 7 bases between the germline ends. Germline CDR1 is SGHTA and CDR2 is FQGTGA. This CDR3 spans 14 amino acids. The full variable domain, its missing parts supplied by reference TRBV7-3 and TRBJ2-3, is GAGVSQTPSNKVTEKGKYVELRCDPISGHTALYWYRQSLGQGPEFLIYFQGTGAADDSGLPNDRFFAVRPEGSVSTLKIQRTERGDSAVYLCASSLSSGTDTQYFGPGTRLTVL.

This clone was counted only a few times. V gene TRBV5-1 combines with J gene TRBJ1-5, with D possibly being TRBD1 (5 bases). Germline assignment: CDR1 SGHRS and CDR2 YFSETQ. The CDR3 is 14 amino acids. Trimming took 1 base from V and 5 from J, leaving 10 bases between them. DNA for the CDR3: TGCGCCAGCAGCTTGAAGGGAGGGGATCAGCCCCAGCATTTT. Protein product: CASSLKGGDQPQHF.

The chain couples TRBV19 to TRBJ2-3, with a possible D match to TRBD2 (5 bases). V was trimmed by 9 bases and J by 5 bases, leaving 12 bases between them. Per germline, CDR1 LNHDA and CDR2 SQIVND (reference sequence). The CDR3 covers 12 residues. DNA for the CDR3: TGTGCCAGCGAGGGAGCAGGAGATACGCAGTATTTT. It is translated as CASEGAGDTQYF.

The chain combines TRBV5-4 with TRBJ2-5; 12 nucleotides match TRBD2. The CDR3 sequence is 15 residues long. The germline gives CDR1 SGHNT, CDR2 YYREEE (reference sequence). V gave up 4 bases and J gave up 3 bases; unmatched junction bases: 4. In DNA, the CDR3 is TGTGCCAGCAGCCCTAGACTAGCGGGAGAAGAGACCCAGTACTTC. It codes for CASSPRLAGEETQYF. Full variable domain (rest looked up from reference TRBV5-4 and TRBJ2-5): ETGVTQSPTHLIKTRGQQVTLRCSSQSGHNTVSWYQQALGQGPQFIFQYYREEENGRGNFPPRFSGLQFPNYSSELNVNALELDDSALYLCASSPRLAGEETQYFGPGTRLLVL.